This T cell receptor (beta chain) originates from a study of monozygotic twins with inflammatory bowel disease (dated 2019 in TCRdb). Context from the whole study: A total of some 30 monozygotic twin pairs were included in the full study, comprising nine German pairs (four IBD-concordant, five IBD-discordant) and 19 IBD-discordant Danish pairs. Within discordant pairs, disease-associated traits were sought mainly by comparing IBD patients with their genetically identical healthy co-twins. Each individual had, on average, about 151 000 unique TCRalpha sequences and 181 000 unique TCRbeta sequences available for analysis.

The germline V gene supplies CDR1 SGDLS and CDR2 YYNGEE. Taken from cysteine to phenylalanine, the CDR3 has 16 residues. No DNA sequence is on record. Broad study findings and their caveats: Background noise and inter-individual variability may have been introduced into the repertoires by the differing immunosuppressive treatments among patients. Compared with healthy twins, IBD patients shared fewer clonotypes with other individuals, and the difference was most pronounced in patients with signs of disease activity. No single strong signal or clonotype linked to IBD turned up in the results, so the idea that one exists was not supported. Repertoire similarity did not differ between concordant and discordant twins, which could be due to limited statistical power. The analysis was unable to tell different T cell subtypes apart. A decrease in TCRbeta repertoire diversity, as measured by inverse Simpson index, was observed in IBD patients compared with their healthy co-twins.

Library construction relied on 5' RACE. Preparation of each TCR library used around 3.5 ug of total RNA. For each sample, cDNA was synthesized in eight separate reactions using SMARTScribe reverse transcriptase. During cDNA synthesis, template switching introduced unique molecular identifiers that contained a 6-nucleotide sample barcode. Two nested PCRs of approximately 16 and 10 cycles amplified the TCRalpha and TCRbeta cDNA, and bead purification followed each PCR. Before amplification, the cDNA was both treated with uracil DNA-glycosylase and purified with the QIAquick PCR purification kit. The second PCR was the step at which Illumina TruSeq-compatible adapters and sample-specific barcodes were added. Library quality and concentration were assessed using TapeStation and Qubit, and approximately 5 ng of each library was pooled. The pooled libraries were sequenced with 2 x 100 bp reads and custom sequencing primers on an Illumina HiSeq2500 single-index Rapid Run. The paper's data handling went like this. PCR and sequencing errors were corrected by UMI-based consensus assembly using MiGEC version 1.2.6. MiXCR version 2.1.1 was used for V(D)J alignment, clonotype assembly and CDR3 extraction. To normalise gene usage, clonotype sharing and MAIT/NKT TCR abundance, the analysis used the top 1000, 10 000 and 20 000 clonotypes per sample. Diversity was computed as the inverse Simpson index with the vegan R package after downsampling to 27 000 UMIs. Paired Mann-Whitney U tests on discordant twin pairs were used, with Benjamini-Hochberg multiple-testing correction. TCRdb reprocessed the reads, reporting each CDR3 protein sequence once and no DNA. TCRdb assigned the V and J calls; the authors' analysis was not used. The sample table includes about 380,000 distinct CDR3 sequences. 2% to 3% of the sample belongs to the ten largest clones.

From each donor, an approximately 2.7 ml peripheral blood sample was collected into PAXgene tubes and kept at -80 degrees C. Without any T cell sorting, total RNA was extracted from whole blood using the PAXgene blood miRNA kit on an automated QIAcube. Deep TCRalpha and TCRbeta repertoire profiling with unique molecular barcoding was performed on peripheral blood of monozygotic twin pairs concordant or discordant for inflammatory bowel disease. Smoking habits were recorded for all twin pairs, and individuals were classified as current, former or never smokers. Of note for this clonotype: Its antigen is currently not known.

The rearranged segments are TRBV9 and TRBJ2-5; as DNA is missing, the TRBD1 call by TCRdb cannot be tested. The sample comprised blood. This clonotype was sampled from a human donor with ulcerative colitis or Crohn's disease, or a healthy co-twin of an affected twin (not recorded which). The CDR3 protein: CASSVLSGGLQETQYF.